What follows are 30 T cell receptor beta chains derived from one specimen sequenced in a study of T cells expressing NK-cell markers (dated by TCRdb to the early 2020s). The library was built by means of 5' RACE. Sequenced using an Illumina HiSeq 2000. The reads went through TCRdb reprocessing, and each CDR3 protein sequence gets one entry with no DNA. The sample's clone listing holds approximately 460,000 distinct CDR3 sequences. 6% to 9.5% of the sample is in the top ten clones. Sequenced material: blood T cells: a sorted CD56 or NKG2C T cell subset, CD4+ or CD8+ T cells, or bulk PBMC T cells (not recorded which). Receptor source: a woman between 18 and 70 years old in good health.

The rearrangement links TRBV4-1 to TRBJ2-1; checking the TCRdb D call of TRBD1 is not possible without DNA. Germline V gene data show CDR1 as MGHRA and CDR2 as YSYEKL. The CDR3 spans 16 residues. CDR3 in amino acids: CASSQGFGGGENEQFF.

The chain links TRBV21-1 to TRBJ2-3; TCRdb returns TRBD1, unconfirmable since there is no DNA. TRBV21-1 is flagged as a pseudogene. This CDR3 has 17 amino acids. CDR3: CASSDRTGTMVGDTQYF.

The chain employs TRBV29-1 and TRBJ2-1; TCRdb's assignment of TRBD1 cannot be checked, as there is no DNA. This CDR3 spans 13 amino acids. The germline gives CDR1 SQVTM, CDR2 ANQGSEA. The CDR3 is CSVRGPRENEQFF.

The V call is TRBV12-3 or TRBV12-4, the J call TRBJ2-5; TCRdb's D call, TRBD1, is unchecked because there is no DNA. CDR3 length: 14 residues. CDR3: CASNPLGVVSPQYF.

The rearrangement joins TRBV7-2 to TRBJ2-1. The germline V gene encodes CDR1 SGHTA and CDR2 FQGNSA. The CDR3 consists of 14 residues. The CDR3 here is CASSLTSRVNEQFF.

The rearrangement uses TRBV20-1 and TRBJ1-1. Germline values: CDR1 DFQATT, CDR2 SNEGSKA (reference sequence). The CDR3 totals 11 residues. The CDR3: CSARDPQRAFF.

The chain links TRBV12-3 or TRBV12-4 to TRBJ2-5; TCRdb names TRBD1, which stays unverified in the absence of DNA. This CDR3 is 16 amino acids long. The CDR3 here is CASSFRSQAGLETQYF.

The chain has TRBV18 and TRBJ2-5; without DNA, the TCRdb call of TRBD1 cannot be checked. The CDR3 has 14 residues. Germline loops: CDR1 KGHSH, CDR2 LQKENI. The chain's CDR3 is CASSRGTGEETQYF.

The V gene is TRBV7-8, the J gene TRBJ2-3; TCRdb names TRBD1, which stays unverified in the absence of DNA. The germline CDR1 and CDR2 sequences are SGHVS and FQNEAQ. The CDR3 spans 15 residues. CDR3 in amino acids: CASSPRQGGADTQYF.

The chain combines TRBV7-2 with TRBJ2-2. The CDR3 runs 13 residues. The germline V gene has CDR1 SGHTA and CDR2 FQGNSA. The CDR3 region is CASSFLSSGELFF.

The V and J genes are TRBV25-1 and TRBJ1-6; the TCRdb D gene call, TRBD1, has no DNA to confirm it. Germline lookup yields CDR1 MGHDK and CDR2 SYGVNS. The CDR3 is 18 residues long. The chain's CDR3 is CASSEYGGPYTYNSPLHF.

V usage is TRBV6-2 or TRBV6-3 and J usage is TRBJ2-7. Germline assignment: CDR1 MNHEY and CDR2 SVGEGT. CDR3 length: 16 residues. CDR3 sequence: CASSYPRGKYTYEQYF.

The chain recombines TRBV12-3 or TRBV12-4 with TRBJ2-3; the TCRdb D gene call, TRBD1, has no DNA to confirm it. CDR3 size: 15 residues. This CDR3 is CASSLAGQGTDTQYF.

The chain links TRBV7-3 to TRBJ1-2. Germline CDR1 SGHTA, CDR2 FQGTGA. This CDR3 has 14 amino acids. The CDR3 reads CASSLSPIGYGYTF.

The chain employs TRBV4-1 and TRBJ1-1; the TCRdb call, TRBD1, lacks DNA for checking. The CDR3 has 15 amino acids. Germline CDR1 reads MGHRA; CDR2 reads YSYEKL. CDR3 amino acids: CASSLAPGGDTEAFF.

The chain carries TRBV7-2 and TRBJ2-1; TCRdb reports TRBD2, a call that lacks DNA to check it against. Germline V gene sequence: CDR1 SGHTA, CDR2 FQGNSA. The CDR3 length is 15 residues. The CDR3: CASSFRREGRSEQFF.

The chain carries TRBV7-9 and TRBJ1-4. Per germline, CDR1 SEHNR and CDR2 FQNEAQ (reference sequence). This CDR3 is 15 amino acids long. The CDR3: CASSPRGVSGEKLFF.

This chain connects TRBV28 to TRBJ2-7; the D gene TCRdb calls, TRBD1, cannot be checked with no DNA. Germline CDR1 reads MDHEN; CDR2 reads SYDVKM. The CDR3 has 15 residues. The CDR3 reads CASSPQAIGGYEQYF.

This chain uses TRBV7-2 with TRBJ2-2. This CDR3 comprises 14 residues. The germline CDR1 and CDR2 sequences are SGHTA and FQGNSA. The CDR3 sequence: CASSMDTHTGELFF. Variable domain in full (rest from reference TRBV7-2 and TRBJ2-2): GAGVSQSPSNKVTEKGKDVELRCDPISGHTALYWYRQSLGQGLEFLIYFQGNSAPDKSGLPSDRFSAERTGGSVSTLTIQRTQQEDSAVYLCASSMDTHTGELFFGEGSRLTVL.

The rearrangement links TRBV6-5 to TRBJ1-2; TCRdb indicates TRBD1, and absent DNA this call remains unverified. CDR1 is MNHEY, CDR2 SVGAGI, per germline. The CDR3 loop spans 16 amino acids. The CDR3 sequence: CASSWDRDRASGGYTF.

This chain uses TRBV18 with TRBJ2-1. The germline gives CDR1 KGHSH, CDR2 LQKENI. CDR3 size: 16 residues. CDR3: CASSPERRDANNEQFF.

This CDR3 reads CATSRESEAFF. This rearrangement joins TRBV6-6 to TRBJ1-1; TCRdb outputs TRBD1, but without DNA this stays unchecked. Germline-derived CDR1 and CDR2 are MNHNY and SVGAGI (reference sequence). The CDR3 has 11 residues.

The chain has TRBV6-1 and TRBJ2-7; TCRdb's D call, TRBD2, is unchecked because there is no DNA. CDR3 size: 15 residues. Germline CDR1 and CDR2: MNHNS and SASEGT. CDR3 residues: CASTRFSGGSYEQYF.

This chain joins TRBV6-5 and TRBJ2-5; TCRdb selects TRBD1, and the lack of DNA leaves this call unchecked. Germline CDR1 reads MNHEY; CDR2 reads SVGAGI. This CDR3 comprises 12 residues. The CDR3 is CASMDRGETQYF.

The chain employs TRBV5-1 and TRBJ1-1; checking the TCRdb D call of TRBD1 is not possible without DNA. Germline CDR1 reads SGHRS; CDR2 reads YFSETQ. The CDR3 runs 16 residues. CDR3 sequence: CASSLAVVGAGTEAFF.

CDR3 sequence reads: CATSPRGDEQYF. This chain connects TRBV15 to TRBJ2-7; TCRdb indicates TRBD1, and absent DNA this call remains unverified. The CDR3 length is 12 residues. Germline values: CDR1 LNHNV, CDR2 YYDKDF (reference sequence). Supplemented by reference TRBV15 and TRBJ2-7, the full variable domain reads DAMVIQNPRYQVTQFGKPVTLSCSQTLNHNVMYWYQQKSSQAPKLLFHYYDKDFNNEADTPDNFQSRRPNTSFCFLDIRSPGLGDTAMYLCATSPRGDEQYFGPGTRLTVT.

This chain uses TRBV6-4 with TRBJ1-2; the D gene TCRdb calls, TRBD1, cannot be checked with no DNA. The CDR3 sequence is 12 residues long. The germline CDR1 and CDR2 sequences are MRHNA and SNTAGT. CDR3 sequence: CASSDGLGGYTF.

This chain joins TRBV7-2 and TRBJ2-3; TCRdb returns TRBD1, unconfirmable since there is no DNA. The CDR3 is 14 amino acids. Germline V CDR1 and CDR2: SGHTA, FQGNSA. CDR3: CASGKGGSKDTQYF.

The chain is built from TRBV7-8 and TRBJ1-6. CDR1 and CDR2 from the germline V gene are SGHVS and FQNEAQ. This CDR3 comprises 15 residues. The CDR3 here is CASSLANSRNSPLHF.

The rearrangement links TRBV20-1 to TRBJ1-1; the D call of TRBD1 rests on TCRdb alone, since no DNA is present to check it. The CDR3 runs 13 residues. Germline V gene lookup returns CDR1 DFQATT and CDR2 SNEGSKA (reference sequence). CDR3 region: CSGAPTGYTEAFF.